This T cell receptor beta chain was sequenced in a study of blood T cell repertoires in COVID-19. CDR3 length equals 15 residues. Looked up from germline, CDR1 is MNHEY and CDR2 is SMNVEV (reference sequence). The junction had 8 bases not matched to a gene; V was cut back by 5 bases and J by 2 bases. Profiling relied on immunoSEQ multiplex PCR, and the TCRdb table lists in-frame clones only, not all of them. The sample carries a few hundred thousand clones, about 80% recorded once. This TCR derives from a man aged 50 or older who had recovered from COVID-19. Sequences were obtained from PBMCs or T cells enriched from blood (not recorded which). The chain links TRBV27 to TRBJ1-2; 7 bases fit TRBD1. This CDR3 reads CASSPGQAFNYGYTF. CDR3 coding DNA: TGTGCCAGCAGTCCAGGACAGGCTTTCAACTATGGCTACACCTTC.